The present T cell receptor beta chain was sequenced within a study of T cell responses to AZD1222 COVID-19 vaccine. CDR3 size: 15 residues. The ends were cut back, 4 bases at V and 2 bases at J, with 12 bases in the middle. CDR1 MDHEN and CDR2 SYDVKM come from the germline V gene. The repertoire was sequenced with immunoSEQ multiplex PCR; TCRdb's copy has only in-frame clones and lacks some. In the table there are about 110,000 clones, around nine tenths of which are singletons. The TCR was taken from an adult in good health. The chain uses TRBV28 and TRBJ1-5; D gene unclear. Sequenced here: peripheral blood, sampled on day 0 of AZD1222 vaccination. CDR3 nucleotides: TGTGCCAGCAGTTCCCCAAACGGCGGCAATCAGCCCCAGCATTTT. It encodes CASSSPNGGNQPQHF. The whole variable domain, filled in from reference TRBV28 and TRBJ1-5, reads DVKVTQSSRYLVKRTGEKVFLECVQDMDHENMFWYRQDPGLGLRLIYFSYDVKMKEKGDIPEGYSVSREKKERFSLILESASTNQTSMYLCASSSPNGGNQPQHFGDGTRLSIL.